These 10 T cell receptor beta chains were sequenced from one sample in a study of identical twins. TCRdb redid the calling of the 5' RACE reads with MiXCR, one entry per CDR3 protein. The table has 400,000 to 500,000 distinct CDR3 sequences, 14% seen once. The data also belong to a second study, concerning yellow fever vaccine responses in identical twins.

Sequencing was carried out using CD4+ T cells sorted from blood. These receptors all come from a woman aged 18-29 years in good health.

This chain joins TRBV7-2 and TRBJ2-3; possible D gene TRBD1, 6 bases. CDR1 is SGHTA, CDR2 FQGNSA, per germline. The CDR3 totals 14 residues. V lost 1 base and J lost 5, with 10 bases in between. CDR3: CASSLGPGEDTQYF. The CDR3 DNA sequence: TGTGCCAGCAGCTTAGGTCCAGGGGAAGATACGCAGTATTTT.

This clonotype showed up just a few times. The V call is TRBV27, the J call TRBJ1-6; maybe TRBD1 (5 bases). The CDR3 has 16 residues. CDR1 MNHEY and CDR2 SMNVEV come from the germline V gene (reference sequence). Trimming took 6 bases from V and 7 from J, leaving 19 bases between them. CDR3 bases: TGTGCCAGCAGCGATTACCGGACATATCGGAATTCACCCCTCCACTTT. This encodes CASSDYRTYRNSPLHF.

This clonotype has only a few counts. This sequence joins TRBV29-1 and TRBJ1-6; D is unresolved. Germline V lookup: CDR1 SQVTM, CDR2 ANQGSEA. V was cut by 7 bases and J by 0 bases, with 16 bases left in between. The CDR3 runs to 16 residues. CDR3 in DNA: TGCAGCGACAAATCCCTAGGGAGCTCCTATAATTCACCCCTCCACTTT. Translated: CSDKSLGSSYNSPLHF.

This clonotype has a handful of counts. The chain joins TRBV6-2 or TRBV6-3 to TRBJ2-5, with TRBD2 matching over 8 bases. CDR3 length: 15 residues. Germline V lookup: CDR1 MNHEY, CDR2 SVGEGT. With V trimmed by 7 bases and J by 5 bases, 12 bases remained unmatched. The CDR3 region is CASKDHGLAGETQYF. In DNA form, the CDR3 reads TGTGCCAGCAAAGACCACGGACTAGCAGGGGAGACCCAGTACTTC.

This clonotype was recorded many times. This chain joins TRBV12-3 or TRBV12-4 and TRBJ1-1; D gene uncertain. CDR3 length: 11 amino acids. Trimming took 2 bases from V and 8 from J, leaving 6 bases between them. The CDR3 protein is CASSLYEEAFF. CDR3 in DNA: TGTGCCAGCAGTTTATACGAAGAAGCTTTCTTT.

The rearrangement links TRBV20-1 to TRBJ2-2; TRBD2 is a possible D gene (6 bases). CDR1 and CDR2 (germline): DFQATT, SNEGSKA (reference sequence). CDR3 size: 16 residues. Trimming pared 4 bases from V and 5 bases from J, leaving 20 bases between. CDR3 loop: CSAIPTSGVGTGELFF. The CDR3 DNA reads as TGCAGTGCTATCCCCACGTCGGGGGTGGGGACCGGGGAGCTGTTTTTT.

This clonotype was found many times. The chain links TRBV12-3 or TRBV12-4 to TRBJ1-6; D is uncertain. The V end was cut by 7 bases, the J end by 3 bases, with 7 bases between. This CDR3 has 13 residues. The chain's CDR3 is CASTQDYNSPLHF. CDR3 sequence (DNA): TGTGCCAGCACCCAGGACTATAATTCACCCCTCCACTTT.

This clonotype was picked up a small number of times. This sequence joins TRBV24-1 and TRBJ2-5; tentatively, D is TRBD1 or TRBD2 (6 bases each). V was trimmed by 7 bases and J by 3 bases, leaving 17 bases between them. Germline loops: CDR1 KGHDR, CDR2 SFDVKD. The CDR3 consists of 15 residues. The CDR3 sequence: CATRFRGGLEETQYF. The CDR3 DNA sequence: TGTGCCACCAGATTCAGAGGGGGGCTCGAAGAGACCCAGTACTTC.

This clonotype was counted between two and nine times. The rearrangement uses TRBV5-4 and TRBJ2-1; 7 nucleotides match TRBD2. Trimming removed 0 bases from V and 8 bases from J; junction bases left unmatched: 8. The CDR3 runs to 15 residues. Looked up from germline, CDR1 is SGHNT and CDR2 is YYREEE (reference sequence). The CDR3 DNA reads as TGTGCCAGCAGCTTGGTTGGGACTACCGAGGATGAGCAGTTCTTC. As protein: CASSLVGTTEDEQFF.

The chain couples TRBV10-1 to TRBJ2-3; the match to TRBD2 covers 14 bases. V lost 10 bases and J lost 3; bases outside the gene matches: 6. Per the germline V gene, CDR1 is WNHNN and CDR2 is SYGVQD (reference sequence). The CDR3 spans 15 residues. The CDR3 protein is CATGGLAGVTDTQYF. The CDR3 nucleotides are TGCGCCACCGGGGGACTAGCGGGAGTAACAGATACGCAGTATTTT.